This T cell receptor (beta chain) is drawn from a study of early T cells in non-severe SARS-CoV-2 infection. General study findings and limits: Using VDJdb, the matching emphasized anti-spike CD8 responses while missing private and CD4 specificities.

Attachment of unique molecular identifiers to individual cDNA molecules was performed. One entry per CDR3 protein results from TCRdb running MiXCR on the 5' RACE reads. In the table there are some 59,000 distinct CDR3 sequences, around 9.3% of which are singletons. The CDR3 loop spans 14 amino acids. CDR1 SEHNR and CDR2 FQNEAQ come from the germline V gene (reference sequence). V was pared by 4 bases and J by 4 bases, with 5 bases of the junction left unmatched. Worth noting for this clonotype: The antigen is not known.

The receptor was derived from an adult who was a healthcare worker with PCR-confirmed SARS-CoV-2 infection or an uninfected control (not recorded which). The specimen sequenced was whole blood. The chain has TRBV7-9 and TRBJ1-2; 8 bases map to TRBD1. The CDR3 DNA sequence: TGTGCCAGCAGCTCTCCCGGACAGGGCTATGGCTACACCTTC. Protein: CASSSPGQGYGYTF.